This T cell receptor (beta chain) stems from a study of blood T cell repertoires in COVID-19. Turning to the study itself: Acute and convalescent COVID-19 samples came from the United States, Italy and Spain. T cells, B-cell-depleted T cells, or PBMCs supplied cDNA or gDNA.

Using immunoSEQ multiplex PCR, the repertoire was profiled, and TCRdb retains in-frame clones only, with some absent. The sample lists roughly 100,000 clones; 75% to 95% were seen once. This clonotype originated in a young man with acute or convalescent COVID-19. Specimen: peripheral blood.

The CDR3 region has the DNA TGTGCCAGCAGTGAAGGGGGGCCTGGGGCCAACGTCCTGACTTTC. Its translation is CASSEGGPGANVLTF. The chain links TRBV2 to TRBJ2-6; a weak D match, TRBD1 (6 bases). V gave up 1 base and J gave up 2 bases, with 6 bases separating them. This CDR3 has 15 amino acids. The germline CDR1 and CDR2 sequences are SNHLY and FYNNEI.